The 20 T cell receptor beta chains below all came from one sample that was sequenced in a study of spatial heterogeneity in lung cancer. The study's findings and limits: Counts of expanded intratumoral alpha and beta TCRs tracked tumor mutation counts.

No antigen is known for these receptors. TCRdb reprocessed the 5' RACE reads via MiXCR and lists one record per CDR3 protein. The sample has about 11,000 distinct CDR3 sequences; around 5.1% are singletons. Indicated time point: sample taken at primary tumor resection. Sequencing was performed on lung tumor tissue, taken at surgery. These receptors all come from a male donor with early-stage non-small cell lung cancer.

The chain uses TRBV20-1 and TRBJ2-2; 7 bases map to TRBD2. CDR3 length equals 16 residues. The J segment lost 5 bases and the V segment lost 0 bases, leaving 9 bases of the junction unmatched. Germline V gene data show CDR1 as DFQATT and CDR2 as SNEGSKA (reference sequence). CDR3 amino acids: CSARDRETSRTGELFF. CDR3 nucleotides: TGCAGTGCTAGAGATCGGGAGACTAGCCGAACCGGGGAGCTGTTTTTT.

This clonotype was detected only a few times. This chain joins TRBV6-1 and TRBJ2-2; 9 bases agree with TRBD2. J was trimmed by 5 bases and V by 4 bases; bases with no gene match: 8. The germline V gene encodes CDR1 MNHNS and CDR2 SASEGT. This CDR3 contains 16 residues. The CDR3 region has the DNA TGTGCCAGCAGTGGAAGGACTAGCGCCCGGACCGGGGAGCTGTTTTTT. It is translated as CASSGRTSARTGELFF.

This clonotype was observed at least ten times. The CDR3 sequence: CSVMDGNYGYTF. In DNA, the CDR3 is TGCAGCGTGATGGACGGTAACTATGGCTACACCTTC. The V gene is TRBV29-1, the J gene TRBJ1-2; D unclear. Germline V gene lookup returns CDR1 SQVTM and CDR2 ANQGSEA. V shed 6 bases and J shed 1 base, with 9 bases lying between them. The CDR3 consists of 12 residues. The whole variable domain, filled in from reference TRBV29-1 and TRBJ1-2, reads SAVISQKPSRDICQRGTSLTIQCQVDSQVTMMFWYRQQPGQSLTLIATANQGSEATYESGFVIDKFPISRPNLTFSTLTVSNMSPEDSSIYLCSVMDGNYGYTFGSGTRLTVV.

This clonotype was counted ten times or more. The CDR3 region has the DNA TGTGCCAGCAGCCAACCCACCGGGGAGCTGTTTTTT. Protein: CASSQPTGELFF. The chain combines TRBV13 with TRBJ2-2; D remains ambiguous. Germline lookup yields CDR1 PRHDT and CDR2 FYEKMQ (reference sequence). The CDR3 extends over 12 amino acids. With 5 bases removed from V and 4 bases from J, the gap between germline ends came to 5 bases.

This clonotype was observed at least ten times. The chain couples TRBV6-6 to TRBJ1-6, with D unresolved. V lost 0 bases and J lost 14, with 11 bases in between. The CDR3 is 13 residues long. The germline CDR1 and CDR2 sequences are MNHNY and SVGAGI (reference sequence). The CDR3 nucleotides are TGTGCCAGCAGTTACTCGGGCCAGTCAACCCTCCACTTT. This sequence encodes CASSYSGQSTLHF.

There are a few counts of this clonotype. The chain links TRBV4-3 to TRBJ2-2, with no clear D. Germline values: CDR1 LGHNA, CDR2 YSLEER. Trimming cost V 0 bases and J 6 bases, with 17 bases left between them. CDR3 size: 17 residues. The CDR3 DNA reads TGCGCCAGCAGCCAAGATGCAGTATCAACTTTGGCCGGGGAGCTGTTTTTT. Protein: CASSQDAVSTLAGELFF.

CDR3 DNA sequence: TGTGCCAGCAGCCAAGAACCTCCTCCAGAATCAGCCCAGTACTTC. Amino acids: CASSQEPPPESAQYF. V and J are TRBV4-2 and TRBJ2-5, with D uncertain. Germline CDR1 is LGHNA and CDR2 is YNFKEQ. With 0 bases removed from V and 9 bases from J, the gap between germline ends came to 17 bases. The CDR3 spans 15 residues.

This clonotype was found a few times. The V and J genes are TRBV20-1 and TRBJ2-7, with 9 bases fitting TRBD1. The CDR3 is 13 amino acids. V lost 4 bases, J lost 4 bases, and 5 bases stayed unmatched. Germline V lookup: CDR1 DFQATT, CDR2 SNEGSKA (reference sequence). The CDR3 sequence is CSAKGQGRYEQYF. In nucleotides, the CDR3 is TGCAGTGCTAAAGGACAGGGGCGGTACGAGCAGTACTTC.

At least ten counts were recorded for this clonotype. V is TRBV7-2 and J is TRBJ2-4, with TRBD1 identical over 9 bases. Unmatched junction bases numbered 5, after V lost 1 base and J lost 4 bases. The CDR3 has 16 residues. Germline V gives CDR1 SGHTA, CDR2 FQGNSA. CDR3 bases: TGTGCCAGCAGCTTAGTCGCCGGGACAGGGAAAAACATTCAGTACTTC. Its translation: CASSLVAGTGKNIQYF.

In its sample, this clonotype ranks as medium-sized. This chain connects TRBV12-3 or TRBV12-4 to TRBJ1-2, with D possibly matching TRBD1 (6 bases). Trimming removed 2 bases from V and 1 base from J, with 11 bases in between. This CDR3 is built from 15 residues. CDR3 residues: CASSLSDSLNYGYTF. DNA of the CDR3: TGTGCCAGCAGTTTATCGGACAGCCTTAACTATGGCTACACCTTC.

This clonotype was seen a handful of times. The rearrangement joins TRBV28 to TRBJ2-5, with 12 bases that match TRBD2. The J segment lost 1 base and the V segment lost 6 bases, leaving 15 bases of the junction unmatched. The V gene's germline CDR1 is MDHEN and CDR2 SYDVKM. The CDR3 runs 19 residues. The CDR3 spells CASSPPPGTSGLLQETQYF. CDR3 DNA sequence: TGTGCCAGCAGCCCACCCCCCGGGACTAGCGGGCTACTCCAAGAGACCCAGTACTTC.

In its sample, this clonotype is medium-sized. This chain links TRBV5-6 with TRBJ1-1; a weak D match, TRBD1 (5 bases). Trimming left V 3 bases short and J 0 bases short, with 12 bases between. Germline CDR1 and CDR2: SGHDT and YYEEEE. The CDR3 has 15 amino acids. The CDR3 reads CASSSLGHLNTEAFF. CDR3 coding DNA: TGTGCCAGCAGCTCCCTAGGACACCTGAACACTGAAGCTTTCTTT.

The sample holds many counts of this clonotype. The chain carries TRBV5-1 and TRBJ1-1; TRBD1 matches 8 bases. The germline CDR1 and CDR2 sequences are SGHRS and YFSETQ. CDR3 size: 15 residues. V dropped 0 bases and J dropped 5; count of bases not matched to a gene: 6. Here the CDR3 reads CASSLERTGRTEAFF. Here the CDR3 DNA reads TGCGCCAGCAGCTTGGAACGGACAGGGCGGACTGAAGCTTTCTTT.

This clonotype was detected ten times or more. The CDR3 DNA reads as TGTGCCAGCAGCAAGTGGGGGGCGATCACAGATACGCAGTATTTT. Amino acids: CASSKWGAITDTQYF. J is TRBJ2-3 and V is TRBV21-1; the DNA was not used to check the table's D call, TRBD1. TRBV21-1 is reported as a pseudogene. The CDR3 has 15 residues.

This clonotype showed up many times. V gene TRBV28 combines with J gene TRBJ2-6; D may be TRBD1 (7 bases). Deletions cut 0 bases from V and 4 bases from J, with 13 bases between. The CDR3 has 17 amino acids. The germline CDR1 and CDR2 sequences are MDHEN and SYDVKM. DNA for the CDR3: TGTGCCAGCAGTTTATGGGAGGGGGCAGAAGGGGCCAACGTCCTGACTTTC. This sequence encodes CASSLWEGAEGANVLTF.

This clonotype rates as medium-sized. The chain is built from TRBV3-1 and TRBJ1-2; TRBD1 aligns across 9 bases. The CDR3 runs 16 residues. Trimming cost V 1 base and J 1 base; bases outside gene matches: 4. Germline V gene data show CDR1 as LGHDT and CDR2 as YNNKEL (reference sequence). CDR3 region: CASSQAGTGINYGYTF. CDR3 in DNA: TGTGCCAGCAGCCAAGCAGGGACAGGGATTAACTATGGCTACACCTTC.

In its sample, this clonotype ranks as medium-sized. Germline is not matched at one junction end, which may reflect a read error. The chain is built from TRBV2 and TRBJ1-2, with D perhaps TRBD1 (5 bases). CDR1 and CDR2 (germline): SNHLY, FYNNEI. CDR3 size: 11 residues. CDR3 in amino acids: CASAKGILPGF. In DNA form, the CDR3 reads TGTGCCAGTGCTAAGGGGATACTTCCGGGCTTC.

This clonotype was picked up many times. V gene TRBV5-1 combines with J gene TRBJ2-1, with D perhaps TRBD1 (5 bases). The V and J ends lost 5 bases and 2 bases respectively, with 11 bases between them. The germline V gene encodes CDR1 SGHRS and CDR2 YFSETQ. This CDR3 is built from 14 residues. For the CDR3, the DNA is TGCGCCAGCAGTACCGGACACGCCTACAATGAGCAGTTCTTC. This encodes CASSTGHAYNEQFF.

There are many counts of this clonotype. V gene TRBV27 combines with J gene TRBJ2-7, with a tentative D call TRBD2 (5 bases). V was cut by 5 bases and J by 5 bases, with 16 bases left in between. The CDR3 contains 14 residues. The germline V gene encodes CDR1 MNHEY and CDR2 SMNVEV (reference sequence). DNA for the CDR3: TGTGCCAGCAGTCCCGGGGTTTCCTTGGACGAGCAGTACTTC. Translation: CASSPGVSLDEQYF.

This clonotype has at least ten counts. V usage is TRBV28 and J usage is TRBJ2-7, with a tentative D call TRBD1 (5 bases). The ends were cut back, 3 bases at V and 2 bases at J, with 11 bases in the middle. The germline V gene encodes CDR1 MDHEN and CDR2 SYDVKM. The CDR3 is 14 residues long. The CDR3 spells CASSLARVPYEQYF. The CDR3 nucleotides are TGTGCCAGCAGTTTGGCCAGGGTCCCCTACGAGCAGTACTTC.